The T cell receptor beta chain under discussion was sequenced for a study of T-cell reconstitution after alpha-beta-depleted transplantation in children. This CDR3 has 13 residues. Looked up from germline, CDR1 is SGHTA and CDR2 is FQGNSA. V was clipped by 1 base and J by 6 bases, with 9 bases between them. Findings and caveats of the study: Where alpha-beta T cells came from about two months after transplant was reportedly several hundred expanded graft clones. In some patients, recipient T cells and intrathymic progenitors surviving conditioning explained high day-60 diversity. One year after transplant, T-cell counts and diversity came mostly from newly produced T cells.

Comments on this clonotype: The antigen is undetermined.

Preparation of the TCRbeta library involved a method that used unique molecular identifiers. MiXCR, applied by TCRdb to the PCR reads, yields one record per CDR3 protein. Among about 600,000 distinct CDR3 sequences, over 10% were seen once, and the ten largest hold 2.2%. Sequences were derived from PBMCs, mostly from graft donor cells, sampled 360 days after TCRalphabeta/CD19-depleted stem cell transplant. This TCR derives from a male patient younger than 18 who had a stem cell transplant for acute myeloid leukemia, so the T cells may come from the graft donor. The rearrangement links TRBV7-2 to TRBJ2-5; no definite D call. The CDR3 DNA is TGTGCCAGCAGCTTAGTCCCCCCCCAGACCCAGTACTTC. Protein: CASSLVPPQTQYF.